A single sample is the source of the 9 T cell receptor beta chains below, sequenced in a study of cytotoxic CD8 clonotypes in ibrutinib-treated CLL. This table comes from immunoSEQ multiplex PCR, and its TCRdb copy is limited to in-frame clones, with some not included. Of roughly 200,000 clones listed, 75% to 80% are singletons. This specimen consisted of PBMCs, obtained after 12 months of ibrutinib treatment. These receptors were obtained from a human donor with chronic lymphocytic leukemia.

The CDR3, as DNA: TGTGCCAGCAGCGTTTATATGGGGCAGACAAGTACTGAAGCTTTCTTT. It codes for CASSVYMGQTSTEAFF. The V call is TRBV9, the J call TRBJ1-1, with D possibly TRBD1 on 5 matching bases. Trimming pared 2 bases from V and 5 bases from J, leaving 19 bases between. Germline lookup yields CDR1 SGDLS and CDR2 YYNGEE. The CDR3 extends over 16 amino acids.

V and J are TRBV15 and TRBJ2-7; unclear D gene. CDR1 is LNHNV, CDR2 YYDKDF, per germline (reference sequence). The V end lost 0 bases, the J end lost 0 bases, and 9 bases lay between the germline ends. There are 15 residues in the CDR3. The CDR3 DNA follows: TGTGCCACCAGCAGAGATCTGTGGTCCTCCTACGAGCAGTACTTC. Translation gives CATSRDLWSSYEQYF.

The chain joins TRBV11-2 to TRBJ2-1; tentative D call: TRBD1 (6 bases). CDR3 size: 12 residues. V was pared by 5 bases and J by 14 bases, with 16 bases between. Germline V gives CDR1 SGHAT, CDR2 FQNNGV. This CDR3 reads CASSLEAGTKFF. The CDR3 bases are TGTGCCAGCAGCCTTGAGGCCGGGACAAAGTTCTTC.

This clone was seen many times. The V and J genes are TRBV18 and TRBJ2-6, with a weak D call TRBD1 (5 bases). V shed 3 bases and J shed 2 bases, with 8 bases lying between them. The CDR3 covers 15 residues. The germline CDR1 and CDR2 sequences are KGHSH and LQKENI. The CDR3 nucleotides are TGTGCCAGCTCACCGTCAGGGACTGGGGCCAACGTCCTGACTTTC. Translation gives CASSPSGTGANVLTF.

This chain uses TRBV4-1 with TRBJ2-3; maybe TRBD1 (5 bases). The CDR3 has 13 amino acids. Germline CDR1 and CDR2: MGHRA and YSYEKL. V lost 0 bases, J lost 4 bases, and 5 bases lay in between. CDR3 residues: CASSQEGADTQYF. The DNA for the CDR3 is TGCGCCAGCAGCCAAGAAGGGGCAGATACGCAGTATTTT.

The chain carries TRBV27 and TRBJ2-7; the match to TRBD2 covers 8 bases. Germline V gives CDR1 MNHEY, CDR2 SMNVEV (reference sequence). The CDR3 has 15 amino acids. Losses at the gene ends were 5 bases for V and 4 bases for J; bases not matched to a gene: 10. CDR3 bases: TGTGCCAGCAGTCCCCGGGGGGGGTTAAGGTACGAGCAGTACTTC. It is translated as CASSPRGGLRYEQYF.

The chain couples TRBV9 to TRBJ2-1, with a possible D match to TRBD2 (5 bases). Germline V gene sequence: CDR1 SGDLS, CDR2 YYNGEE. The CDR3 covers 14 residues. Trimming took off 4 bases at V and 7 bases at J, with 15 bases between the two ends. The DNA of the CDR3 is TGTGCCAGCAGCCCGCGGACTCTCCGGAATGAGCAGTTCTTC. It specifies CASSPRTLRNEQFF.

The V and J genes are TRBV19 and TRBJ2-4; either TRBD1 or TRBD2 may supply D (5 bases each). Trimming stripped 1 base from V and 6 bases from J, with 19 bases between. The V gene's germline CDR1 is LNHDA and CDR2 SQIVND (reference sequence). The CDR3 consists of 17 residues. Here the CDR3 DNA reads TGTGCCAGTAGTATAGTTACCTTCGGGGCCGTGGGAAACATTCAGTACTTC. The encoded protein is CASSIVTFGAVGNIQYF.

V and J are TRBV25-1 and TRBJ1-4, with 9 bases fitting TRBD1. The J segment lost 8 bases and the V segment lost 4 bases, leaving 14 bases of the junction unmatched. The CDR3 runs 17 residues. From germline, CDR1 is MGHDK and CDR2 SYGVNS. For the CDR3, the DNA is TGTGCCAGCAGTGTTCGGACGGAAGGGACAGGGTACGAAAAACTGTTTTTT. Its protein product is CASSVRTEGTGYEKLFF.